This T cell receptor beta chain stems from a study of blood T cell repertoires in COVID-19. Overall study: PBMCs, B-cell-depleted T cells, or T cells provided the cDNA or gDNA that made up the material.

Profiled with immunoSEQ multiplex PCR; TCRdb holds only in-frame clones, not every one. The table lists over 130,000 clones, roughly nine tenths of them singletons. The CDR3 runs to 13 residues. Germline loops: CDR1 SEHNR, CDR2 FQNEAQ (reference sequence). Trimming shortened V by 6 bases and J by 1 base, and 9 bases separated the two germline ends. In Seattle, patients joined the study during active infection and were tracked longitudinally. The genes are TRBV7-9 and TRBJ1-1; weak D call: TRBD1 (5 bases). The receptor was derived from a human donor with COVID-19, enrolled during active disease. The donor label of this sample is uncertain. The source material was peripheral blood. CDR3 sequence (DNA): TGTGCCAGCAGTTCAAGGGGGAACACTGAAGCTTTCTTT. Translating gives CASSSRGNTEAFF.